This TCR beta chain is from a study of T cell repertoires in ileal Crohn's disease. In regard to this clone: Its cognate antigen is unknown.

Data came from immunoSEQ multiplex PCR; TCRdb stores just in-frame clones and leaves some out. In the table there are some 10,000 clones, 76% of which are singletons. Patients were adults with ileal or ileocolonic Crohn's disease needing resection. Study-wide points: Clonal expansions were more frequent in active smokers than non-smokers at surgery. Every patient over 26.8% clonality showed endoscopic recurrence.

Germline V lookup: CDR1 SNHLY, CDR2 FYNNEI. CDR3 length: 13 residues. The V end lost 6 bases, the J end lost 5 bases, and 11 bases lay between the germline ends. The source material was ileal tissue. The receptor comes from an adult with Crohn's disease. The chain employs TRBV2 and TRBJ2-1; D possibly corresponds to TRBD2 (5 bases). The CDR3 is CASRVGRDNEQFF. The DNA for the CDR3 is TGTGCCAGCAGGGTTGGGCGGGACAATGAGCAGTTCTTC.